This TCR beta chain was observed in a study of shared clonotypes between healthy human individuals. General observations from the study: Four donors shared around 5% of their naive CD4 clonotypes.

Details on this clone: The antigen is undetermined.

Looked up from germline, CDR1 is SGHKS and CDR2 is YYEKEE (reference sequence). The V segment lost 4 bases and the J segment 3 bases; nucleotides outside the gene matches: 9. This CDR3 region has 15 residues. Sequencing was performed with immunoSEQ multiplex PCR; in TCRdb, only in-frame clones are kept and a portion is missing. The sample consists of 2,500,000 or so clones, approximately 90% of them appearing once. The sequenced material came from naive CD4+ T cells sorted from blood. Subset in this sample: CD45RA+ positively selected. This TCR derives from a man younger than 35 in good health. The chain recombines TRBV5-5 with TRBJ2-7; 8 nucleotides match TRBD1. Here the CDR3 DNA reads TGTGCCAGCAGCCAGGCCGGGACAGGCATCTACGAGCAGTACTTC. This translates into CASSQAGTGIYEQYF.